Following are 4 T cell receptor beta chains from one sample sequenced in a study of CD8+CD57+ T cells in acquired aplastic anemia. Template material for TCR beta VDJ and CDR3 profiling consisted of genomic DNA. Using its own MiXCR run on the reads, TCRdb lists one record per CDR3 protein. The table includes around 500,000 distinct CDR3 sequences, over 25% detected once. Patients chosen for sequencing had shown CD8+CD57+ cell expansion by flow cytometry. Sequencing used sorted CD4+, CD8+, or CD8+CD57+ T cells (not recorded which) from PBMCs. The receptors come from a human donor with aplastic anemia.

This chain connects TRBV12-3 or TRBV12-4 to TRBJ1-1; D perhaps matches TRBD1 (5 bases). The CDR3 has 14 amino acids. Trimming stripped 2 bases from V and 6 bases from J, with 13 bases between. CDR3 sequence: CASSLSGGLSEAFF. CDR3 in DNA: TGTGCCAGCAGTTTATCTGGGGGGTTGTCTGAAGCTTTCTTT.

This chain links TRBV27 with TRBJ1-6, with D tentatively TRBD1 (5 bases). The CDR3 has 17 residues. Germline values: CDR1 MNHEY, CDR2 SMNVEV (reference sequence). The V gene lost 5 bases and the J gene lost 9 bases, with 23 bases spanning the gap. The CDR3 DNA sequence: TGTGCCAGCAGTAGGAACCAAGGGACCGTAGGAAGTTCACCCCTCCACTTT. Protein product: CASSRNQGTVGSSPLHF.

This clonotype came up many times. The rearrangement joins TRBV7-6 to TRBJ2-2; D call uncertain. V was trimmed by 5 bases and J by 1 base, leaving 5 bases between them. The CDR3 covers 13 residues. Germline V gives CDR1 SGHVS, CDR2 FNYEAQ. DNA for the CDR3: TGTGCCAGCAGCCGTCGGAACACCGGGGAGCTGTTTTTT. Translated: CASSRRNTGELFF. The variable domain in full, with the rest retrieved from reference TRBV7-6 and TRBJ2-2, is GAGVSQSPRYKVTKRGQDVALRCDPISGHVSLYWYRQALGQGPEFLTYFNYEAQQDKSGLPNDRFSAERPEGSISTLTIQRTEQRDSAMYRCASSRRNTGELFFGEGSRLTVL.

In this sample, this clonotype turned up many times. J is TRBJ1-2 and V is TRBV2; unclear D gene. Germline-derived CDR1 and CDR2 are SNHLY and FYNNEI. This CDR3 is 11 amino acids long. V was shortened by 1 base and J by 9 bases, with 6 bases between the two germline ends. The CDR3 DNA is TGTGCCAGCAGTGAAGGGTTGAGCTACACCTTC. As protein: CASSEGLSYTF. Looking up the rest from reference TRBV2 and TRBJ1-2 gives the full variable domain: EPEVTQTPSHQVTQMGQEVILRCVPISNHLYFYWYRQILGQKVEFLVSFYNNEISEKSEIFDDQFSVERPDGSNFTLKIRSTKLEDSAMYFCASSEGLSYTFGSGTRLTVV.